A single sample gave rise to the 21 T cell receptor beta chains below, sequenced in a study of T cells in Graves' hyperthyroidism and ophthalmopathy. RNA transcripts provided the source from which TCR beta CDR3 regions were amplified. HTBI primers drove first-round RT-PCR of the TCR CDR3. Via MiXCR, TCRdb re-called the multiplex PCR reads, giving one row per CDR3 protein. The data show roughly 110,000 distinct CDR3 sequences, with approximately 15% seen just once and under 45% held by the top ten. Sequenced material: blood. These receptors were obtained from a woman between 50 and 59 years old with Graves' hyperthyroidism.

The V gene is TRBV29-1, the J gene TRBJ2-1; 16 bases map to TRBD2. V shed 7 bases and J 0 bases; nucleotides not matched to a gene: 18. This CDR3 is built from 21 residues. The germline V gene encodes CDR1 SQVTM and CDR2 ANQGSEA. CDR3 in DNA: TGCAGCGCTACTCCGGGACTAGCGGGAGGGCCACAAGGTAGCTCCTACAATGAGCAGTTCTTC. This encodes CSATPGLAGGPQGSSYNEQFF.

This clonotype was seen at least ten times. The chain uses TRBV27 and TRBJ2-3, with a possible D match to TRBD1 (6 bases). The germline gives CDR1 MNHEY, CDR2 SMNVEV (reference sequence). Trimming stripped 10 bases from V and 6 bases from J, with 14 bases between. The CDR3 totals 12 residues. The CDR3 nucleotides read TGTGCCACCAGGGGTATTAGTGATACGCAGTATTTT. As protein: CATRGISDTQYF.

This clonotype was observed at least ten times. A clone one base away is much larger, so this may be a read error. V usage is TRBV2 and J usage is TRBJ2-7; D could derive from TRBD1 or TRBD2 (5 bases each). This CDR3 is 11 amino acids long. Looked up from germline, CDR1 is SNHLY and CDR2 is FYNNEI. The CDR3 region has the DNA TGTGCCAGTAGGGACGGCTACGAGCAGTGCTTC. It yields the protein CASRDGYEQCF.

This clonotype came up a few times. Germline is not matched at one junction end, which may reflect a read error. V is TRBV11-1 and J is TRBJ2-5; 11 nucleotides agree with TRBD2. The V gene's germline CDR1 is SGHAT and CDR2 FQDESV (reference sequence). CDR3 length: 13 residues. This CDR3 reads CASSPLAGETRYF. CDR3 coding DNA: TGTGCCAGCAGCCCACTAGCGGGGGAGACCCGGTACTTC.

There are many counts of this clonotype. This rearrangement joins TRBV20-1 to TRBJ1-2; D not certain. The CDR3 is 12 amino acids. Germline CDR1 reads DFQATT; CDR2 reads SNEGSKA (reference sequence). V shed 3 bases and J shed 0 bases, with 5 bases lying between them. The DNA for the CDR3 is TGCAGTGCTAGGCGGGCTAACTATGGCTACACCTTC. Amino acids: CSARRANYGYTF.

This clonotype was counted ten times or more. The chain employs TRBV5-6 and TRBJ2-5, with 8 bases identical to TRBD1. This CDR3 is built from 16 residues. The germline V gene encodes CDR1 SGHDT and CDR2 YYEEEE. J lost 1 base, V lost 2 bases, and 7 bases had no gene match. The CDR3 here is CASSFETGVGQETQYF. DNA of the CDR3: TGTGCCAGCAGCTTTGAGACAGGGGTAGGCCAAGAGACCCAGTACTTC.

This clonotype was seen ten or more times. This chain connects TRBV28 to TRBJ2-2; D unresolved. Between the trimmed V and J ends, which lost 4 bases and 8 bases, there was a span of 8 bases. Germline V lookup: CDR1 MDHEN, CDR2 SYDVKM. This CDR3 is 12 amino acids long. The CDR3 coding sequence is TGTGCCAGCAGTTCCCTCGGGGGGGAGCTGTTTTTT. Amino acids: CASSSLGGELFF.

The table lists this clonotype with many counts. The chain joins TRBV11-3 to TRBJ2-1; TRBD2 might be the D (5 bases). Germline-derived CDR1 and CDR2 are SGHNT and YENEEA. The V gene lost 5 bases and the J gene lost 6 bases, with 14 bases spanning the gap. CDR3 length: 14 residues. The DNA for the CDR3 is TGTGCCAGCAGCCACACTACTAGTTCCAATGAGCAGTTCTTC. Translation: CASSHTTSSNEQFF.

The chain recombines TRBV20-1 with TRBJ1-2; D remains unclear. V lost 3 bases to trimming and J lost 2 bases, with 7 bases between them. The V gene's germline CDR1 is DFQATT and CDR2 SNEGSKA (reference sequence). The CDR3 has 12 residues. CDR3 coding DNA: TGCAGTGCTAGCAAGGAAAACTATGGCTACACCTTC. Protein product: CSASKENYGYTF.

The sample holds many counts of this clonotype. The chain recombines TRBV3-1 with TRBJ2-2; D not certain. CDR1 LGHDT and CDR2 YNNKEL come from the germline V gene (reference sequence). With 1 base removed from V and 6 bases from J, the gap between germline ends came to 6 bases. CDR3 size: 13 residues. This CDR3 is CASSQAGSGELFF. As DNA, the CDR3 is TGTGCCAGCAGCCAAGCGGGCTCCGGGGAGCTGTTTTTT.

The table lists this clonotype with many counts. The V call is TRBV15, the J call TRBJ2-1; perhaps D is TRBD1 or TRBD2 (5 bases each). The CDR3 consists of 15 residues. Trimming took 3 bases from V and 5 from J, leaving 14 bases between them. From germline, CDR1 is LNHNV and CDR2 YYDKDF (reference sequence). CDR3 residues: CATSSPVGPNNEQFF. For the CDR3, the DNA is TGTGCCACCAGCAGTCCCGTGGGACCAAACAATGAGCAGTTCTTC.

This clonotype was recorded many times. The V call is TRBV20-1, the J call TRBJ1-2; no definite D call. Deletions cut 3 bases from V and 2 bases from J, with 10 bases between. The CDR3 covers 13 residues. Germline-derived CDR1 and CDR2 are DFQATT and SNEGSKA (reference sequence). CDR3 in DNA: TGCAGTGCTAGCCCGGACGGAAACTATGGCTACACCTTC. It translates to CSASPDGNYGYTF.

The table lists this clonotype with many counts. The gene calls are TRBV12-3 or TRBV12-4 and TRBJ1-5; the D gene is possibly TRBD1 (6 bases). V lost 6 bases to trimming and J lost 9 bases, with 18 bases between them. This CDR3 has 14 residues. The CDR3 region is CASSQSQGPSPQHF. Written as DNA, the CDR3 is TGTGCCAGCAGCCAATCCCAGGGGCCATCGCCCCAGCATTTT.

This chain uses TRBV12-5 with TRBJ2-5; D remains unclear. The CDR3 totals 12 residues. The V gene lost 2 bases and the J gene lost 5 bases, with 6 bases spanning the gap. Germline values: CDR1 LGHNT, CDR2 FRNRAP. CDR3: CASGLLGETQYF. The DNA for the CDR3 is TGTGCTAGTGGTTTGCTTGGTGAGACCCAGTACTTC. Complete variable domain (other parts from reference TRBV12-5 and TRBJ2-5): DARVTQTPRHKVTEMGQEVTMRCQPILGHNTVFWYRQTMMQGLELLAYFRNRAPLDDSGMPKDRFSAEMPDATLATLKIQPSEPRDSAVYFCASGLLGETQYFGPGTRLLVL.

There are many counts of this clonotype. The rearrangement joins TRBV19 to TRBJ2-7, with TRBD1 matching 9 bases. CDR1 and CDR2 (germline): LNHDA, SQIVND (reference sequence). The length of the CDR3 is 15 residues. V shed 7 bases and J 2 bases; nucleotides not matched to a gene: 9. CDR3 sequence reads: CASNLRQGVTYEQYV. Written as DNA, the CDR3 is TGTGCCAGTAACCTTCGACAGGGGGTGACCTACGAGCAGTACGTC.

This clonotype was seen many times. V gene TRBV20-1 combines with J gene TRBJ1-5, with D perhaps TRBD1 (5 bases). Germline CDR1 reads DFQATT; CDR2 reads SNEGSKA (reference sequence). Trimming cost V 5 bases and J 1 base, with 12 bases left between them. The CDR3 contains 14 residues. CDR3 DNA: TGCAGTGCTGAGAGGGACGGCAGCAATCAGCCCCAGCATTTT. This sequence encodes CSAERDGSNQPQHF.

This clonotype was observed many times. The chain joins TRBV7-9 to TRBJ1-1; D ambiguous. There are 13 residues in the CDR3. With 5 bases removed from V and 7 bases from J, the gap between germline ends came to 14 bases. The germline gives CDR1 SEHNR, CDR2 FQNEAQ (reference sequence). CDR3: CASSLGRAREAFF. CDR3 DNA sequence: TGTGCCAGCAGCCTCGGCCGGGCCCGTGAAGCTTTCTTT.

This clonotype was counted many times. The V gene is TRBV30, the J gene TRBJ2-3; 9 bases align to TRBD1. J gave up 2 bases and V 5 bases, and 5 bases lay outside the gene matches. The CDR3 covers 14 residues. CDR1 and CDR2 (germline): GTSNPN, SVGIG (reference sequence). The CDR3 nucleotides are TGTGCCTGGGGACAGGGGCTCATCACAGATACGCAGTATTTT. It is translated as CAWGQGLITDTQYF.

This clonotype has ten or more counts. The chain carries TRBV12-3 or TRBV12-4 and TRBJ2-7; 8 bases line up with TRBD1. V was clipped by 6 bases and J by 2 bases; unmatched bases: 3. This CDR3 has 13 residues. The CDR3, as DNA: TGTGCCAGCAGCCCGGACAGGGCCTACGAGCAGTACGTC. Translated, it gives CASSPDRAYEQYV.

At least ten counts were recorded for this clonotype. The chain couples TRBV11-2 to TRBJ2-5; D not resolved. The CDR3 extends over 17 amino acids. V was pared by 5 bases and J by 4 bases, with 23 bases between. Germline assignment: CDR1 SGHAT and CDR2 FQNNGV. In DNA, the CDR3 is TGTGCCAGCAGCCCCCGGTTTTTAGGGCCACCGCGAGAGACCCAGTACTTC. This sequence encodes CASSPRFLGPPRETQYF.

This clonotype was observed many times. The gene calls are TRBV3-1 and TRBJ2-5; 8 bases fit TRBD2. This CDR3 is built from 16 residues. The V gene end was trimmed by 1 base and the J gene end by 4 bases; junction bases not matched to a gene: 8. Germline values: CDR1 LGHDT, CDR2 YNNKEL (reference sequence). This chain's CDR3 is CASSQGVSGSPETQYF. CDR3 DNA: TGTGCCAGCAGCCAAGGTGTAAGCGGGAGCCCAGAGACCCAGTACTTC.